A single sample gave rise to the 20 T cell receptor beta chains below, sequenced in a study of T cell repertoires in cytomegalovirus infection. TCRdb independently ran MiXCR on the reads; one entry per CDR3 protein. The repertoire holds under 850,000 distinct CDR3 sequences, 35% seen once, with 2.5% to 3% in the top ten. Sample: PBMCs. These receptors were taken from a human donor in good health (CMV status not recorded). Some clones in this sample may be carry-over from other donors' samples.

This clonotype was detected ten times or more. The chain combines TRBV7-2 with TRBJ2-5; the match to TRBD2 covers 12 bases. V lost 6 bases, J lost 7 bases, and 21 bases stayed unmatched. The CDR3 is 19 residues long. The V gene's germline CDR1 is SGHTA and CDR2 FQGNSA. The CDR3, as DNA: TGTGCCAGCAGTCCCAGGGCTAGCGGGGGGGCCTTCGATGCGGGGACCCAGTACTTC. It yields the protein CASSPRASGGAFDAGTQYF.

The V gene is TRBV5-4, the J gene TRBJ2-5; D may be TRBD1 (6 bases). V was shortened by 4 bases and J by 3 bases, with 13 bases between the two germline ends. The CDR3 runs to 14 residues. Germline lookup yields CDR1 SGHNT and CDR2 YYREEE (reference sequence). CDR3 bases: TGTGCCAGCAGCATCTTGGACAGCGAAGAGACCCAGTACTTC. This gives the protein CASSILDSEETQYF. The full variable domain, with the rest looked up from reference TRBV5-4 and TRBJ2-5, is ETGVTQSPTHLIKTRGQQVTLRCSSQSGHNTVSWYQQALGQGPQFIFQYYREEENGRGNFPPRFSGLQFPNYSSELNVNALELDDSALYLCASSILDSEETQYFGPGTRLLVL.

This clonotype showed up many times. The rearrangement joins TRBV11-2 to TRBJ2-1; 12 bases line up with TRBD2. The CDR3 spans 16 residues. V lost 5 bases and J lost 10; bases outside the gene matches: 12. Germline V gene lookup returns CDR1 SGHAT and CDR2 FQNNGV. This CDR3 reads CASSAQASGGAREQFF. The CDR3 nucleotides are TGTGCCAGCAGCGCCCAGGCTAGCGGGGGGGCCCGGGAGCAGTTCTTC.

This clonotype was seen more than once but under ten times. The chain joins TRBV28 to TRBJ1-5; D is possibly TRBD1 (6 bases). Germline V gives CDR1 MDHEN, CDR2 SYDVKM. The CDR3 is 16 amino acids. V was cut by 5 bases and J by 5 bases, with 19 bases left in between. The CDR3, as DNA: TGTGCCAGCAGTCCGGGTGGGGCAGGGGTGCATCAGCCCCAGCATTTT. Translated: CASSPGGAGVHQPQHF.

Here the CDR3 reads CASSSKGTGRRRTRFF. CDR3 nucleotides: TGTGCCAGCAGCTCCAAAGGGACAGGGCGGAGGCGTACACGGTTCTTC. The chain recombines TRBV7-2 with TRBJ2-1; 9 nucleotides match TRBD1. There are 16 residues in the CDR3. CDR1 and CDR2 from the germline V gene are SGHTA and FQGNSA. The V segment lost 4 bases and the J segment 15 bases; nucleotides outside the gene matches: 19.

The sample holds one count of this clonotype. This chain connects TRBV7-9 to TRBJ1-1; D might be TRBD1 (6 bases). Germline loops: CDR1 SEHNR, CDR2 FQNEAQ (reference sequence). V was shortened by 2 bases and J by 7 bases, with 17 bases between the two germline ends. This CDR3 spans 15 amino acids. CDR3 DNA sequence: TGTGCCAGCAGCTTATGGTCGGGGACAACATTTGAAGCTTTCTTT. Its protein is CASSLWSGTTFEAFF.

This chain links TRBV29-1 with TRBJ2-1; 8 nucleotides align to TRBD2. Germline V gives CDR1 SQVTM, CDR2 ANQGSEA. CDR3 length: 13 residues. J gave up 4 bases and V 6 bases, and 5 bases lay outside the gene matches. CDR3 residues: CSVAAGAYNEQFF. The CDR3 bases are TGCAGCGTGGCAGCGGGGGCTTACAATGAGCAGTTCTTC.

Only one count was recorded for this clonotype. The V gene is TRBV12-3 or TRBV12-4, the J gene TRBJ2-5, with TRBD2 as a possible D gene (5 bases). The CDR3 runs 13 residues. The V end was cut by 2 bases, the J end by 5 bases, with 9 bases between. The DNA for the CDR3 is TGTGCCAGCAGTTTATACGAGCGGGAGACCCAGTACTTC. As protein: CASSLYERETQYF.

V usage is TRBV7-4 and J usage is TRBJ2-5; TRBD2 agrees at 15 bases. The CDR3 is 17 residues long. Germline V gene sequence: CDR1 SGHVT, CDR2 SQSDAQ. J lost 2 bases, V lost 3 bases, and 4 bases had no gene match. Here the CDR3 reads CASSFGTSGGLQETQYF. CDR3 in DNA: TGTGCCAGCAGCTTCGGGACTAGCGGGGGGCTACAAGAGACCCAGTACTTC.

This clonotype showed up just a few times. V is TRBV7-3 and J is TRBJ2-7; maybe TRBD2 (7 bases). Germline V lookup: CDR1 SGHTA, CDR2 FQGTGA. The CDR3 consists of 15 residues. V lost 2 bases to trimming and J lost 4 bases, with 15 bases between them. CDR3 nucleotide sequence: TGTGCCAGCAGCTTATACGGCGGGGGCTCTTACGAGCAGTACTTC. Residues: CASSLYGGGSYEQYF.

The table lists this clonotype with a count of one. The V gene is TRBV7-8, the J gene TRBJ1-1; no clear D. The V gene's germline CDR1 is SGHVS and CDR2 FQNEAQ. The V end was cut by 6 bases, the J end by 1 base, with 9 bases between. The length of the CDR3 is 13 residues. The CDR3 loop reads CASREIWNTEAFF. Written as DNA, the CDR3 is TGTGCCAGCAGAGAGATATGGAACACTGAAGCTTTCTTT.

This clonotype was counted at least ten times. The chain couples TRBV5-1 to TRBJ2-2; D is perhaps TRBD2 (5 bases). Germline V gene data show CDR1 as SGHRS and CDR2 as YFSETQ. V was cut by 3 bases and J by 5 bases, with 11 bases left in between. CDR3 size: 14 residues. In DNA form, the CDR3 reads TGCGCCAGCAGCTCAAGGACGGGGACCGGGGAGCTGTTTTTT. It is translated as CASSSRTGTGELFF.

This clonotype was recorded a few times. V usage is TRBV6-2 or TRBV6-3 and J usage is TRBJ2-5; the D call may be TRBD1 or TRBD2 (6 bases each). This CDR3 is built from 15 residues. The germline V and J ends were trimmed by 7 bases and 4 bases, with 19 bases remaining between them. CDR1 is MNHEY and CDR2 is SVGEGT in the germline V gene. The CDR3 sequence: CASTQGWGASETQYF. The DNA of the CDR3 is TGTGCCAGCACCCAAGGGTGGGGGGCCTCAGAGACCCAGTACTTC.

The rearrangement uses TRBV4-1 and TRBJ1-6, with D unresolved. The CDR3 totals 15 residues. CDR1 is MGHRA and CDR2 is YSYEKL in the germline V gene. Deletions cut 1 base from V and 11 bases from J, with 15 bases between. The CDR3 coding sequence is TGCGCCAGCAGCCAAGTATATGGGAAGGATCCACCCCTCCACTTT. This codes for CASSQVYGKDPPLHF.

The table lists this clonotype with many counts. The chain combines TRBV7-2 with TRBJ1-1; possible D gene TRBD1, 5 bases. From germline, CDR1 is SGHTA and CDR2 FQGNSA. The CDR3 sequence is 15 residues long. V lost 2 bases, J lost 1 base, and 11 bases lay in between. CDR3 sequence reads: CASSLSPDRNTEAFF. CDR3 nucleotide sequence: TGTGCCAGCAGCTTATCGCCAGACAGGAACACTGAAGCTTTCTTT.

This clonotype came up a few times. The J gene is TRBJ2-1, the V gene TRBV7-8; D assignment may be TRBD1 or TRBD2 (6 bases each). From germline, CDR1 is SGHVS and CDR2 FQNEAQ. The V end was cut by 8 bases, the J end by 4 bases, with 30 bases between. The CDR3 is made up of 19 amino acids. CDR3 region: CASQSPPENGGYGYNEQFF. The DNA for the CDR3 is TGTGCCAGCCAATCTCCCCCGGAAAACGGGGGCTATGGTTACAATGAGCAGTTCTTC.

Note on this clonotype: Mismatch with germline at one junction end may stem from a read error. The chain combines TRBV7-2 with TRBJ1-5; TRBD1 matches 8 bases. Germline CDR1 and CDR2: SGHTA and FQGNSA. The CDR3 covers 15 residues. In nucleotides, the CDR3 is TGTGCCAGCAGCTTAGTCGGACAGGGCAAGCAGCCCCAGCATTTT. Protein sequence: CASSLVGQGKQPQHF.

This clonotype was recorded a few times. V usage is TRBV6-1 and J usage is TRBJ2-5; a weak D match, TRBD2 (6 bases). Germline V gene lookup returns CDR1 MNHNS and CDR2 SASEGT. Trimming took off 5 bases at V and 5 bases at J, with 12 bases between the two ends. The CDR3 runs 13 residues. In DNA form, the CDR3 reads TGTGCCAGCAGTACGCGGAGGGGCGAGACCCAGTACTTC. It is translated as CASSTRRGETQYF.

The chain links TRBV12-3 or TRBV12-4 to TRBJ2-1; 14 nucleotides line up with TRBD2. V shed 6 bases and J 10 bases; nucleotides not matched to a gene: 8. The CDR3 is 15 residues long. This CDR3 reads CASSPTSGRGWEQFF. The CDR3 region has the DNA TGTGCCAGCAGCCCGACTAGCGGGAGGGGATGGGAGCAGTTCTTC.

The chain couples TRBV10-3 to TRBJ1-2; 9 nucleotides line up with TRBD1. This CDR3 region has 13 residues. Germline CDR1 reads ENHRY; CDR2 reads SYGVKD. J lost 2 bases, V lost 9 bases, and 4 bases had no gene match. CDR3 protein: CAMSQGANYGYTF. In DNA, the CDR3 is TGTGCCATGTCACAGGGGGCCAACTATGGCTACACCTTC.